These 21 T cell receptor beta chains were all obtained from the same sample, sequenced in a study of OX40 agonist ivuxolimab in advanced cancers. Repertoires were generated with immunoSEQ multiplex PCR, while TCRdb's copy carries only in-frame clones and drops some. The sample yields about 40,000 clones, 70% to 90% seen once. This specimen was CD4+ or CD8+ T cells sorted from blood, taken in a trial of the OX40 agonist ivuxolimab. The origin of the receptors is an adult with an advanced solid tumor such as melanoma, head and neck, liver or kidney cancer.

V is TRBV11-2 and J is TRBJ2-7; 8 positions agree with TRBD1. The germline V gene encodes CDR1 SGHAT and CDR2 FQNNGV. Trimming at V came to 1 base and at J to 5 bases, leaving 1 base not matched to a gene. The CDR3 spans 13 residues. CDR3 sequence: CASSLVDRDEQYF. CDR3 nucleotide sequence: TGTGCCAGCAGCTTAGTGGACAGGGACGAGCAGTACTTC. The full variable domain, with the rest looked up from reference TRBV11-2 and TRBJ2-7, is EAGVAQSPRYKIIEKRQSVAFWCNPISGHATLYWYQQILGQGPKLLIQFQNNGVVDDSQLPKDRFSAERLKGVDSTLKIQPAKLEDSAVYLCASSLVDRDEQYFGPGTRLTVT.

V gene TRBV9 combines with J gene TRBJ2-5, with 10 positions matching TRBD2. The V segment lost 2 bases and the J segment 4 bases; nucleotides outside the gene matches: 5. The CDR3 is 15 residues long. Germline V gene sequence: CDR1 SGDLS, CDR2 YYNGEE. The DNA of the CDR3 is TGTGCCAGCAGCGTCGAAGCGGGGGGGCGAGAGACCCAGTACTTC. This codes for CASSVEAGGRETQYF.

The CDR3 reads CASSQNTGLNYGYTF. CDR3 bases: TGCGCCAGCAGCCAAAACACAGGGCTCAACTATGGCTACACCTTC. The V and J genes are TRBV4-1 and TRBJ1-2; D may be TRBD1 (6 bases). Germline lookup yields CDR1 MGHRA and CDR2 YSYEKL. The CDR3 covers 15 residues. Trimming removed 2 bases from V and 2 bases from J, with 12 bases in between.

V and J are TRBV9 and TRBJ1-4, with D hard to call. Trimming cost V 0 bases and J 0 bases, with 6 bases left between them. Germline V CDR1 and CDR2: SGDLS, YYNGEE. The CDR3 extends over 15 amino acids. The CDR3 DNA reads as TGTGCCAGCAGCGTAGTGGGATCAACTAATGAAAAACTGTTTTTT. This encodes CASSVVGSTNEKLFF.

The J gene is TRBJ2-7, the V gene TRBV29-1; no clear D. From germline, CDR1 is SQVTM and CDR2 ANQGSEA. The length of the CDR3 is 13 residues. V shed 5 bases and J shed 3 bases, with 14 bases lying between them. The CDR3 DNA reads as TGCAGCGTTCAGGACCCTAGAGACTACGAGCAGTACTTC. Encoded protein: CSVQDPRDYEQYF.

The rearrangement joins TRBV4-2 to TRBJ2-2; D is ambiguous. V was trimmed by 0 bases and J by 6 bases, leaving 11 bases between them. Germline V CDR1 and CDR2: LGHNA, YNFKEQ. The CDR3 consists of 15 residues. CDR3 in DNA: TGTGCCAGCAGCCAAGATCGGAGCAGCGCCGGGGAGCTGTTTTTT. It encodes CASSQDRSSAGELFF.

The rearrangement links TRBV6-5 to TRBJ2-7; 12 bases match TRBD2. Germline V lookup: CDR1 MNHEY, CDR2 SVGAGI. With 6 bases clipped from V and 4 bases from J, the junction kept 4 bases outside the gene matches. This CDR3 region has 14 residues. The CDR3 DNA is TGTGCCAGCAGCCTTGGGACTAGCGGGTACGAGCAGTACTTC. Residues: CASSLGTSGYEQYF.

The chain combines TRBV27 with TRBJ1-1, with 9 bases matching TRBD1. Germline trimming cut 5 bases from V and 10 bases from J; bases unmatched to any gene: 11. The germline gives CDR1 MNHEY, CDR2 SMNVEV (reference sequence). This CDR3 region has 14 residues. CDR3 region: CASSVGQGYLGAFF. The CDR3 region has the DNA TGTGCCAGCAGTGTGGGACAGGGCTATCTCGGAGCTTTCTTT.

This clone was picked up a small number of times. The chain uses TRBV25-1 and TRBJ1-1; D ambiguous. V was shortened by 3 bases and J by 7 bases, with 6 bases between the two germline ends. The CDR3 is 11 amino acids. Germline V lookup: CDR1 MGHDK, CDR2 SYGVNS. CDR3: CASSEWGEAFF. Here the CDR3 DNA reads TGTGCCAGCAGTGAGTGGGGTGAAGCTTTCTTT.

The J gene is TRBJ2-3, the V gene TRBV4-3, with D unclear. CDR1 is LGHNA and CDR2 is YSLEER in the germline V gene. The V gene lost 0 bases and the J gene lost 0 bases, with 10 bases spanning the gap. This CDR3 is built from 16 residues. CDR3 in amino acids: CASSQDTPTSTDTQYF. CDR3 DNA: TGCGCCAGCAGCCAAGATACACCAACTAGCACAGATACGCAGTATTTT.

The rearrangement links TRBV7-9 to TRBJ2-2; 8 nucleotides align to TRBD1. This CDR3 comprises 15 residues. Trimming cost V 1 base and J 4 bases; bases outside gene matches: 2. Germline V gives CDR1 SEHNR, CDR2 FQNEAQ (reference sequence). DNA for the CDR3: TGTGCCAGCAGCTTAGGACAGGGGACCACCGGGGAGCTGTTTTTT. Its translation: CASSLGQGTTGELFF.

V usage is TRBV30 and J usage is TRBJ2-7; D may be TRBD2 (5 bases). This CDR3 has 12 amino acids. Trimming left V 3 bases short and J 6 bases short, with 12 bases between. The germline V gene encodes CDR1 GTSNPN and CDR2 SVGIG (reference sequence). CDR3 nucleotide sequence: TGTGCCTGGAGGGCGGAGAGCGGCGAGCAGTACTTC. Its protein is CAWRAESGEQYF.

This chain uses TRBV7-2 with TRBJ2-7, with D possibly matching TRBD1 (6 bases). Germline V gene data show CDR1 as SGHTA and CDR2 as FQGNSA. The length of the CDR3 is 14 residues. V was trimmed by 2 bases and J by 4 bases, leaving 12 bases between them. The CDR3 reads CASSLITGWYEQYF. The CDR3 region has the DNA TGTGCCAGCAGCTTAATCACAGGGTGGTACGAGCAGTACTTC.

The chain links TRBV2 to TRBJ1-6, with TRBD1 as a possible D gene (5 bases). The V gene's germline CDR1 is SNHLY and CDR2 FYNNEI. The CDR3 spans 14 residues. V was pared by 3 bases and J by 2 bases, with 5 bases between. The CDR3, as DNA: TGTGCCAGCAGTGACAGGGCCTATAATTCACCCCTCCACTTT. It translates to CASSDRAYNSPLHF.

The chain is built from TRBV4-1 and TRBJ2-2; 15 bases agree with TRBD2. This CDR3 contains 17 residues. The junction had 5 bases not matched to a gene; V was cut back by 0 bases and J by 9 bases. Germline lookup yields CDR1 MGHRA and CDR2 YSYEKL. CDR3 residues: CASSQDPGLAGGRELFF. DNA for the CDR3: TGCGCCAGCAGCCAAGACCCCGGACTAGCGGGGGGGAGGGAGCTGTTTTTT.

The J gene is TRBJ2-5, the V gene TRBV6-5; 8 nucleotides align to TRBD2. V gave up 2 bases and J gave up 3 bases; unmatched junction bases: 2. Germline V lookup: CDR1 MNHEY, CDR2 SVGAGI. The CDR3 runs to 14 residues. The chain's CDR3 is CASSYETSEETQYF. CDR3 in DNA: TGTGCCAGCAGTTACGAGACTAGCGAAGAGACCCAGTACTTC.

V usage is TRBV9 and J usage is TRBJ2-2; D is unresolved. Germline CDR1 is SGDLS and CDR2 is YYNGEE. V lost 3 bases, J lost 5 bases, and 5 bases lay in between. The CDR3 loop spans 12 amino acids. The DNA for the CDR3 is TGTGCCAGCAGCGGCAGTACCGGGGAGCTGTTTTTT. Translating gives CASSGSTGELFF.

This clone occurred once. V and J are TRBV14 and TRBJ2-2; D is perhaps TRBD1 or TRBD2 (5 bases each). Trimming removed 4 bases from V and 3 bases from J, with 21 bases in between. Germline V gene sequence: CDR1 SGHDN, CDR2 FVKESK. The CDR3 has 18 amino acids. The CDR3 DNA reads TGTGCCAGCAGCCCCGATGATCCGGGGCTGAGCTACACCGGGGAGCTGTTTTTT. Protein: CASSPDDPGLSYTGELFF.

V usage is TRBV10-3 and J usage is TRBJ2-7; possible D gene TRBD2, 7 bases. V lost 0 bases and J lost 7, with 16 bases in between. The germline V gene has CDR1 ENHRY and CDR2 SYGVKD. CDR3 length: 15 residues. CDR3: CAISESPAGAVEQYF. In nucleotides, the CDR3 is TGTGCCATCAGTGAGTCACCGGCGGGGGCTGTGGAGCAGTACTTC.

V usage is TRBV30 and J usage is TRBJ2-1; D is undetermined. The germline V and J ends were trimmed by 3 bases and 4 bases, with 4 bases remaining between them. This CDR3 spans 11 amino acids. Germline V gene lookup returns CDR1 GTSNPN and CDR2 SVGIG (reference sequence). CDR3 in DNA: TGTGCCTGGAGGACTTACAATGAGCAGTTCTTC. It yields the protein CAWRTYNEQFF.

V gene TRBV19 combines with J gene TRBJ2-7; 8 nucleotides align to TRBD2. V shed 6 bases and J 3 bases; nucleotides not matched to a gene: 7. The CDR3 totals 14 residues. Germline lookup yields CDR1 LNHDA and CDR2 SQIVND (reference sequence). Here the CDR3 reads CASSQAGAGYEQYF. The CDR3 DNA reads as TGTGCCAGTAGCCAAGCGGGAGCGGGCTACGAGCAGTACTTC.